These T cell receptor beta chains were read from a single sample in a study of blood T cells in healthy people across ages. TCRdb used MiXCR to reprocess the 5' RACE reads, holding one entry per CDR3 protein. The sample holds about 580,000 distinct CDR3 sequences; roughly 48% are singletons and the top ten take around 23%. The sample consisted of blood. These receptors were taken from a man at least 80 years old in good health. Both conserved end residues are part of each CDR3. A D gene is named only where the DNA matches it firmly. Clone size, where shown, is once, few, many, or a class for clones that have expanded.

d_call: TRBD1; j_call: TRBJ1-6; clone_size: .; v_call: TRBV28; cdr3_aa: CASSAWTGFHF; cdr3_nt: TGTGCCAGCAGTGCGTGGACAGGGTTCCACTTT
d_call: .; j_call: TRBJ2-3; clone_size: .; v_call: TRBV5-6; cdr3_aa: CASSLDGMNTQYF; cdr3_nt: TGTGCCAGCAGCTTGGACGGGATGAATACGCAGTATTTT
d_call: .; j_call: TRBJ2-3; clone_size: once; v_call: TRBV5-6; cdr3_aa: CASSLGRFGDTQYF; cdr3_nt: TGTGCCAGCAGCTTGGGACGGTTCGGAGATACGCAGTATTTT
d_call: .; j_call: TRBJ2-7; clone_size: .; v_call: TRBV20-1; cdr3_aa: CSASGGAKPYEQYF; cdr3_nt: TGCAGTGCTAGCGGGGGCGCCAAACCCTACGAGCAGTACTTC
d_call: TRBD1; j_call: TRBJ2-7; clone_size: .; v_call: TRBV20-1; cdr3_aa: CSAPALGTGGDEQYF; cdr3_nt: TGCAGTGCCCCAGCACTGGGGACAGGGGGCGACGAGCAGTACTTC
d_call: TRBD2; j_call: TRBJ2-3; clone_size: .; v_call: TRBV2; cdr3_aa: CASRGLAATDTQYF; cdr3_nt: TGTGCCAGCAGGGGACTAGCTGCGACAGATACGCAGTATTTT
d_call: .; j_call: TRBJ2-4; clone_size: few; v_call: TRBV29-1; cdr3_aa: CSVEGLRPNIQYF; cdr3_nt: TGCAGCGTTGAGGGACTCCGGCCTAACATTCAGTACTTC
d_call: .; j_call: TRBJ2-5; clone_size: .; v_call: TRBV5-5; cdr3_aa: CASSRSTGSETQYF; cdr3_nt: TGTGCCAGCAGCCGCAGTACGGGGTCAGAGACCCAGTACTTC
d_call: .; j_call: TRBJ1-5; clone_size: .; v_call: TRBV12-3/TRBV12-4; cdr3_aa: CTSSGGGGAGLNQPQHF; cdr3_nt: TGTACCAGCAGTGGCGGCGGTGGGGCAGGGCTTAATCAGCCCCAGCATTTT
d_call: TRBD1; j_call: TRBJ1-2; clone_size: .; v_call: TRBV15; cdr3_aa: CATSRDTSGGRGYTF; cdr3_nt: TGTGCCACCAGCAGGGACACCTCAGGGGGAAGAGGCTACACCTTC
d_call: TRBD1; j_call: TRBJ2-7; clone_size: many; v_call: TRBV29-1; cdr3_aa: CSVQTGAPYEQYF; cdr3_nt: TGCAGCGTTCAGACAGGGGCGCCCTACGAGCAGTACTTC
d_call: TRBD1; j_call: TRBJ1-1; clone_size: .; v_call: TRBV20-1; cdr3_aa: CSATQDRGNTEAFF; cdr3_nt: TGCAGTGCTACCCAGGACAGGGGGAACACTGAAGCTTTCTTT
d_call: .; j_call: TRBJ2-1; clone_size: .; v_call: TRBV7-9; cdr3_aa: CASSLASLRGPYNEQFF; cdr3_nt: TGTGCCAGCAGCTTAGCGAGTTTGCGGGGGCCCTACAATGAGCAGTTCTTC
d_call: .; j_call: TRBJ2-1; clone_size: once; v_call: TRBV5-1; cdr3_aa: CASSVSGGSNEQFF; cdr3_nt: TGCGCCAGCAGCGTATCTGGGGGGTCCAATGAGCAGTTCTTC
d_call: TRBD1; j_call: TRBJ2-1; clone_size: .; v_call: TRBV10-3; cdr3_aa: CAISPAGQGDETQFF; cdr3_nt: TGTGCCATCAGCCCAGCTGGACAGGGGGACGAGACCCAGTTCTTC
d_call: .; j_call: TRBJ2-3; clone_size: many; v_call: TRBV7-9; cdr3_aa: CASSWGDTQYF; cdr3_nt: TGTGCCAGCAGCTGGGGGGATACGCAGTATTTT
d_call: .; j_call: TRBJ1-2; clone_size: once; v_call: TRBV15; cdr3_aa: CATSNSNYGYTF; cdr3_nt: TGTGCCACCAGTAACAGTAACTATGGCTACACCTTC
d_call: .; j_call: TRBJ2-7; clone_size: .; v_call: TRBV6-2/TRBV6-3; cdr3_aa: CASSWEVSYEQYF; cdr3_nt: TGTGCCAGCAGTTGGGAAGTCTCCTACGAGCAGTACTTC
d_call: .; j_call: TRBJ2-3; clone_size: .; v_call: TRBV7-3; cdr3_aa: CASSYGQTDTQYF; cdr3_nt: TGTGCCAGCAGTTATGGACAGACAGATACGCAGTATTTT
d_call: .; j_call: TRBJ2-7; clone_size: .; v_call: TRBV27; cdr3_aa: CASSTQRSSSYEQYF; cdr3_nt: TGTGCCAGCAGTACCCAAAGGTCGAGCTCCTACGAGCAGTACTTC
d_call: .; j_call: TRBJ1-6; clone_size: .; v_call: TRBV25-1; cdr3_aa: CASSPHGGHNSPLHF; cdr3_nt: TGTGCCAGCAGTCCTCACGGGGGGCATAATTCACCCCTCCACTTT
d_call: TRBD2; j_call: TRBJ2-5; clone_size: .; v_call: TRBV15; cdr3_aa: CATSRTGLQETQYF; cdr3_nt: TGTGCCACCAGCAGAACGGGACTACAAGAGACCCAGTACTTC
d_call: .; j_call: TRBJ2-2; clone_size: .; v_call: TRBV14; cdr3_aa: CASSRALDTGELFF; cdr3_nt: TGTGCCAGCAGCCGCGCCTTGGACACCGGGGAGCTGTTTTTT
d_call: .; j_call: TRBJ1-2; clone_size: many; v_call: TRBV4-3; cdr3_aa: CASSHGRLYGYTF; cdr3_nt: TGCGCCAGCAGTCACGGACGGCTCTATGGCTACACCTTC
d_call: TRBD2; j_call: TRBJ2-3; clone_size: .; v_call: TRBV4-1; cdr3_aa: CASSQQMVRGGTDTQYF; cdr3_nt: TGCGCCAGCAGCCAACAAATGGTTCGGGGGGGCACGGATACGCAGTATTTT
d_call: .; j_call: TRBJ2-7; clone_size: few; v_call: TRBV6-5; cdr3_aa: CASRLTGRSYEQYF; cdr3_nt: TGTGCCAGCAGACTGACGGGACGGTCCTACGAGCAGTACTTC
d_call: .; j_call: TRBJ1-1; clone_size: .; v_call: TRBV20-1; cdr3_aa: CSAREGGRSEAFF; cdr3_nt: TGCAGTGCTAGAGAGGGGGGTCGAAGTGAAGCTTTCTTT
d_call: .; j_call: TRBJ2-1; clone_size: .; v_call: TRBV7-2; cdr3_aa: CASNGGPSSHNEQFF; cdr3_nt: TGTGCCAGCAACGGCGGGCCCAGCTCCCACAATGAGCAGTTCTTC
d_call: .; j_call: TRBJ2-5; clone_size: few; v_call: TRBV9; cdr3_aa: CASSGGDRAQETRYF; cdr3_nt: TGTGCCAGCAGCGGGGGGGACAGAGCCCAAGAGACCCGGTACTTC
d_call: .; j_call: TRBJ2-1; clone_size: few; v_call: TRBV9; cdr3_aa: CASSPLGLNEQFF; cdr3_nt: TGTGCCAGCAGCCCCCTGGGGCTCAATGAGCAGTTCTTC
d_call: TRBD1; j_call: TRBJ1-1; clone_size: .; v_call: TRBV4-3; cdr3_aa: CASSQGTGGHTEAFF; cdr3_nt: TGCGCCAGCAGCCAAGGGACAGGAGGTCACACTGAAGCTTTCTTT
d_call: TRBD1; j_call: TRBJ2-3; clone_size: few; v_call: TRBV7-9; cdr3_aa: CASSHRLPGTGDPDTQYF; cdr3_nt: TGTGCCAGCAGCCATAGACTCCCGGGGACAGGGGATCCAGATACGCAGTATTTT
d_call: .; j_call: TRBJ2-1; clone_size: few; v_call: TRBV7-2; cdr3_aa: CASSRAGGSLYNEQFF; cdr3_nt: TGTGCCAGCAGCCGCGCCGGGGGCAGCCTTTACAATGAGCAGTTCTTC
d_call: TRBD2; j_call: TRBJ2-3; clone_size: .; v_call: TRBV20-1; cdr3_aa: CSARERLAGVGGATDTQYF; cdr3_nt: TGCAGTGCTAGAGAACGACTAGCGGGAGTTGGGGGGGCCACAGATACGCAGTATTTT
d_call: TRBD1; j_call: TRBJ1-2; clone_size: .; v_call: TRBV15; cdr3_aa: CATSRDLVPGQGFGYTF; cdr3_nt: TGTGCCACCAGCAGAGATTTAGTTCCGGGACAGGGATTTGGCTACACCTTC
d_call: TRBD2; j_call: TRBJ2-1; clone_size: few; v_call: TRBV7-9; cdr3_aa: CASSLLAGDYNEQFF; cdr3_nt: TGTGCCAGCAGCCTACTAGCGGGGGACTACAATGAGCAGTTCTTC
d_call: .; j_call: TRBJ2-1; clone_size: .; v_call: TRBV13; cdr3_aa: CASSLSGPRVAYNEQFF; cdr3_nt: TGTGCCAGCAGCTTATCAGGTCCTCGGGTTGCCTACAATGAGCAGTTCTTC
d_call: .; j_call: TRBJ1-4; clone_size: .; v_call: TRBV12-3/TRBV12-4; cdr3_aa: CASSLALREKLFF; cdr3_nt: TGTGCCAGCAGTTTAGCGCTGCGGGAAAAACTGTTTTTT
d_call: .; j_call: TRBJ2-1; clone_size: .; v_call: TRBV5-5; cdr3_aa: CASSVQGVAVSSYNEQFF; cdr3_nt: TGTGCCAGCAGCGTGCAGGGTGTGGCGGTGAGCTCCTACAATGAGCAGTTCTTC
d_call: TRBD2; j_call: TRBJ2-7; clone_size: .; v_call: TRBV20-1; cdr3_aa: CSATREARDYEQYF; cdr3_nt: TGCAGTGCTACTCGGGAGGCCCGGGACTACGAGCAGTACTTC
d_call: .; j_call: TRBJ2-7; clone_size: once; v_call: TRBV7-3; cdr3_aa: CASNGSDTLYEQYF; cdr3_nt: TGTGCCAGCAATGGGTCGGATACTCTCTACGAGCAGTACTTC
d_call: TRBD1; j_call: TRBJ2-1; clone_size: few; v_call: TRBV24-1; cdr3_aa: CATIIRGPSYNEQFF; cdr3_nt: TGTGCCACCATTATCAGGGGGCCGTCCTACAATGAGCAGTTCTTC
d_call: .; j_call: TRBJ1-4; clone_size: .; v_call: TRBV7-2; cdr3_aa: CASSLGSLNEKLFF; cdr3_nt: TGTGCCAGCAGCTTAGGCAGCCTTAATGAAAAACTGTTTTTT
d_call: .; j_call: TRBJ2-5; clone_size: .; v_call: TRBV4-2; cdr3_aa: CASSLGRTNRETQYF; cdr3_nt: TGTGCCAGCAGCCTCGGGCGGACGAACAGAGAGACCCAGTACTTC
d_call: .; j_call: TRBJ2-1; clone_size: .; v_call: TRBV20-1; cdr3_aa: CSARGAAEASYNEQFF; cdr3_nt: TGCAGTGCTAGAGGGGCAGCGGAGGCCTCCTACAATGAGCAGTTCTTC
d_call: .; j_call: TRBJ2-7; clone_size: .; v_call: TRBV2; cdr3_aa: CASSSDRTSIYYEQYF; cdr3_nt: TGTGCCAGCAGTTCGGACAGAACGAGTATTTACTACGAGCAGTACTTC
d_call: .; j_call: TRBJ1-1; clone_size: .; v_call: TRBV6-1; cdr3_aa: CASSPRHPGHTATEAFF; cdr3_nt: TGTGCCAGCAGTCCCCGTCATCCGGGACATACGGCCACTGAAGCTTTCTTT